Listed below are T cell receptor beta chains from one sample, sequenced in a study of T cell changes during pregnancy in multiple sclerosis. Measured with immunoSEQ multiplex PCR; TCRdb has only the in-frame clones, and not every one. This sample carries about 92,000 clones, around 93% of them seen once, and the ten largest clones take 2% to 2.5%. The material was peripheral blood, obtained in the third trimester of pregnancy. The origin of the receptors is a female donor with multiple sclerosis, enrolled in a pregnancy study. Both conserved end residues are trimmed from each CDR3. The order of the fields is V gene, J gene, CDR3 protein.

V: TRBV11-3; J: TRBJ2-3; CDR3: ASSASGIIDTQY
V: TRBV5-3; J: TRBJ2-7; CDR3: ARSSRQGHSYEQY
V: TRBV28; J: TRBJ1-5; CDR3: ASSFPNSDTYSNQPQH
V: TRBV19; J: TRBJ2-6; CDR3: ASTGGAGGANVLT
V: TRBV6-1; J: TRBJ1-2; CDR3: ASSHGGENYGYT
V: TRBV11-3; J: TRBJ2-1; CDR3: ASSDVTDEQF
V: TRBV29-1; J: TRBJ2-7; CDR3: SVAGLDEQY
V: TRBV19; J: TRBJ1-1; CDR3: ASSGRQWDTEAF
V: TRBV5-4; J: TRBJ1-3; CDR3: ASSSEVSGNTIY
V: TRBV5-4; J: TRBJ1-4; CDR3: ASSWRDSEKLF
V: TRBV5-4; J: TRBJ2-5; CDR3: ASRRAGEETQY
V: TRBV12-1; J: TRBJ1-1; CDR3: ASSPGTGREAF
V: TRBV11-2; J: TRBJ2-7; CDR3: ASSLEGVNYEQY
V: TRBV6-1; J: TRBJ2-2; CDR3: ASSDVRGTGELF
V: TRBV6-5; J: TRBJ2-3; CDR3: ASSNLREGLNTQY
V: TRBV10-3; J: TRBJ2-2; CDR3: AISDKREGLGELF
V: TRBV14; J: TRBJ2-5; CDR3: ASSPRWETQY
V: TRBV28; J: TRBJ1-2; CDR3: ASSLITGDRIYGYT
V: TRBV7-3; J: TRBJ2-7; CDR3: ASDRVEQY
V: TRBV15; J: TRBJ2-1; CDR3: ATSRDKYRAMEQF
V: TRBV2; J: TRBJ1-4; CDR3: ASSEFGGSGEKLF
V: TRBV18; J: TRBJ2-5; CDR3: ASSLDRAETQY
V: TRBV27; J: TRBJ1-2; CDR3: ASSPLTGNYGYT
V: TRBV28; J: TRBJ2-7; CDR3: ASRTGTTPSYEQY
V: TRBV7-2; J: TRBJ2-1; CDR3: ASRSGVAGVEQF
V: TRBV4-3; J: TRBJ1-4; CDR3: ASSQATGLSGKLF
V: TRBV9; J: TRBJ1-1; CDR3: ASSVDPNRVGNTEAF
V: TRBV9; J: TRBJ1-2; CDR3: ASSPSDRGNYGYT
V: TRBV5-4; J: TRBJ2-1; CDR3: ASSLTRGLAGGNEQF
V: TRBV7-2; J: TRBJ2-1; CDR3: ASSQDSYTQF
V: TRBV7-2; J: TRBJ2-3; CDR3: ASRKDRGTSDTQY
V: TRBV18; J: TRBJ2-2; CDR3: ASSPPGRSGELF
V: TRBV28; J: TRBJ2-5; CDR3: ASSPYFRGLQETQY
V: TRBV5-1; J: TRBJ2-1; CDR3: ASSLEISGLANNEQF
V: TRBV6-1; J: TRBJ2-1; CDR3: ASRGTGVLYEQF
V: TRBV15; J: TRBJ2-2; CDR3: ATSRDRGTGSGELF
V: TRBV2; J: TRBJ2-7; CDR3: ASSVSSGSYEQY
V: TRBV7-2; J: TRBJ2-5; CDR3: ASSPDWVYVTQY
V: TRBV11-3; J: TRBJ2-2; CDR3: ASSMRGTGDGELF
V: TRBV7-9; J: TRBJ2-7; CDR3: ASSLGISGYEQY
V: TRBV28; J: TRBJ1-2; CDR3: ASTTGGLVGYT
V: TRBV19; J: TRBJ2-1; CDR3: ASSTRGQVSGGLYNEQF
V: TRBV7-3; J: TRBJ1-1; CDR3: ASSITGQTKAF
V: TRBV15; J: TRBJ2-4; CDR3: ATSRGPLAGGSTEAKNIQY
V: TRBV29-1; J: TRBJ1-1; CDR3: SVAPDREGHTEAF
V: TRBV6-5; J: TRBJ2-7; CDR3: ASSSPAGYYEQY